Listed below are T cell receptor beta chains from one sample, sequenced in a study of control samples from healthy donors and cancer patients. Sequencing used immunoSEQ multiplex PCR; TCRdb keeps in-frame clones, though not all of them. The sample yields around 110,000 clones, around 87% seen once. Sequenced: PBMCs. Receptors originate from a woman aged 50 to 60 with colorectal cancer. The CDR3 runs from the conserved cysteine through the conserved F or W. The D gene is left open where the match is weak. Rows give clone size only sometimes, using once, few, many, or a class for an expanded clone.

clone_size: -
j_call: TRBJ2-1
d_call: TRBD2
v_call: TRBV6-5
cdr3_aa: CASRAGTSGREQFF
cdr3_nt: TGTGCCAGCAGAGCCGGGACTAGCGGCAGGGAGCAGTTCTTC

clone_size: -
j_call: TRBJ2-3
d_call: -
v_call: TRBV7-8
cdr3_aa: CASSLAFFGVPGTDTQYF
cdr3_nt: TGTGCCAGCAGCTTAGCGTTCTTCGGGGTTCCTGGCACAGATACGCAGTATTTT

clone_size: -
j_call: TRBJ1-2
d_call: TRBD1
v_call: TRBV5-6
cdr3_aa: CASSRGSGQGYGYTF
cdr3_nt: TGTGCCAGCAGCAGAGGTTCCGGACAGGGGTATGGCTACACCTTC

clone_size: -
j_call: TRBJ1-2
d_call: -
v_call: TRBV6-5
cdr3_aa: CASSTDPVSGYTF
cdr3_nt: TGTGCCAGCAGCACGGACCCGGTCAGTGGCTACACCTTC

clone_size: -
j_call: TRBJ2-3
d_call: TRBD1
v_call: TRBV10-2
cdr3_aa: CAGSPGQRTDTQYF
cdr3_nt: TGCGCCGGATCACCGGGACAGCGCACAGATACGCAGTATTTT

clone_size: -
j_call: TRBJ2-1
d_call: TRBD2
v_call: TRBV6-5
cdr3_aa: CASRDYYSDEQFF
cdr3_nt: TGTGCCAGCCGGGACTACTACTCGGATGAGCAGTTCTTC

clone_size: few
j_call: TRBJ2-7
d_call: -
v_call: TRBV18
cdr3_aa: CASSPAANAYEQYF
cdr3_nt: TGTGCCAGCTCACCAGCAGCGAACGCCTACGAGCAGTACTTC

clone_size: -
j_call: TRBJ1-2
d_call: -
v_call: TRBV2
cdr3_aa: CASRETVNYGYTF
cdr3_nt: TGTGCCAGCAGGGAAACGGTCAACTATGGCTACACCTTC

clone_size: few
j_call: TRBJ1-3
d_call: -
v_call: TRBV19
cdr3_aa: CASSMDSGNHGNTIYF
cdr3_nt: TGTGCCAGTAGTATGGACTCGGGAAACCACGGAAACACCATATATTTT

clone_size: -
j_call: TRBJ1-1
d_call: -
v_call: TRBV6-6
cdr3_aa: CASTPGRAEAFF
cdr3_nt: TGTGCCAGCACTCCGGGACGGGCTGAAGCTTTCTTT

clone_size: -
j_call: TRBJ1-1
d_call: TRBD1
v_call: TRBV10-2
cdr3_aa: CASSESGTATGEAFF
cdr3_nt: TGCGCCAGCAGTGAGTCGGGGACAGCGACGGGTGAAGCTTTCTTT

clone_size: -
j_call: TRBJ1-1
d_call: TRBD1
v_call: TRBV6-5
cdr3_aa: CASIGGGWTEAFF
cdr3_nt: TGTGCCAGCATTGGAGGGGGCTGGACTGAAGCTTTCTTT

clone_size: -
j_call: TRBJ1-2
d_call: -
v_call: TRBV2
cdr3_aa: CASSAFGSDGYTF
cdr3_nt: TGTGCCAGCAGTGCCTTCGGATCAGACGGCTACACCTTC

clone_size: -
j_call: TRBJ2-5
d_call: -
v_call: TRBV10-3
cdr3_aa: CAIRDLFGETQYF
cdr3_nt: TGTGCCATCAGAGACCTTTTCGGAGAGACCCAGTACTTC

clone_size: -
j_call: TRBJ2-7
d_call: -
v_call: TRBV6-5
cdr3_aa: CASSQPGTAEQYF
cdr3_nt: TGTGCCAGCAGTCAACCCGGAACAGCCGAGCAGTACTTC

clone_size: -
j_call: TRBJ2-1
d_call: -
v_call: TRBV9
cdr3_aa: CASSVVGFSNEQFF
cdr3_nt: TGTGCCAGCAGCGTAGTAGGATTCTCCAATGAGCAGTTCTTC

clone_size: -
j_call: TRBJ1-3
d_call: -
v_call: TRBV28
cdr3_aa: CASRGSKSGNTIYF
cdr3_nt: TGTGCCAGCAGGGGCAGCAAGTCTGGAAACACCATATATTTT

clone_size: -
j_call: TRBJ2-2
d_call: -
v_call: TRBV28
cdr3_aa: CASIAPMNTGELFF
cdr3_nt: TGTGCCAGCATCGCCCCAATGAACACCGGGGAGCTGTTTTTT

clone_size: -
j_call: TRBJ2-1
d_call: -
v_call: TRBV3-1/TRBV3-2
cdr3_aa: CASSQGTGLKFF
cdr3_nt: TGTGCCAGCAGCCAAGGCACAGGGTTGAAGTTCTTC

clone_size: -
j_call: TRBJ2-7
d_call: -
v_call: TRBV30
cdr3_aa: CAWAEGHNYEQYF
cdr3_nt: TGTGCCTGGGCGGAGGGACACAACTACGAGCAGTACTTC

clone_size: -
j_call: TRBJ2-1
d_call: -
v_call: TRBV3-1/TRBV3-2
cdr3_aa: CASSHDGGRSGEQFF
cdr3_nt: TGTGCCAGCAGCCACGATGGGGGGCGGTCGGGTGAGCAGTTCTTC

clone_size: -
j_call: TRBJ1-1
d_call: -
v_call: TRBV11-2
cdr3_aa: CASSFLQGSTEAFF
cdr3_nt: TGTGCCAGCAGCTTTCTGCAGGGTAGCACTGAAGCTTTCTTT

clone_size: -
j_call: TRBJ1-2
d_call: -
v_call: TRBV11-2
cdr3_aa: CASSLSAAANYGYTF
cdr3_nt: TGTGCCAGCAGCTTATCGGCAGCAGCTAACTATGGCTACACCTTC

clone_size: few
j_call: TRBJ1-1
d_call: -
v_call: TRBV7-9
cdr3_aa: CASSPSGRGGMNTEAFF
cdr3_nt: TGTGCCAGCAGCCCAAGCGGTCGGGGGGGCATGAACACTGAAGCTTTCTTT

clone_size: -
j_call: TRBJ2-1
d_call: TRBD2
v_call: TRBV28
cdr3_aa: CASSSRTSGSVDTYNEQFF
cdr3_nt: TGTGCCAGCAGTTCTCGGACTAGCGGGAGTGTGGATACCTACAATGAGCAGTTCTTC

clone_size: once
j_call: TRBJ1-2
d_call: -
v_call: TRBV9
cdr3_aa: CASSSRDDNYGYTF
cdr3_nt: TGTGCCAGCAGCTCTCGGGACGATAACTATGGCTACACCTTC

clone_size: -
j_call: TRBJ2-7
d_call: -
v_call: TRBV18
cdr3_aa: CASSPLQGNQGEQYF
cdr3_nt: TGTGCCAGCTCACCACTACAGGGAAACCAAGGCGAGCAGTACTTC

clone_size: -
j_call: TRBJ1-2
d_call: -
v_call: TRBV5-6
cdr3_aa: CASSSTGHYGYTF
cdr3_nt: TGTGCCAGCAGCTCCACAGGGCACTATGGCTACACCTTC

clone_size: -
j_call: TRBJ1-2
d_call: TRBD1
v_call: TRBV6-6
cdr3_aa: CASSASQGGAIYGYTF
cdr3_nt: TGTGCCAGCAGTGCTTCTCAAGGGGGCGCGATCTATGGCTACACCTTC

clone_size: -
j_call: TRBJ2-3
d_call: TRBD2
v_call: TRBV3-1/TRBV3-2
cdr3_aa: CASSQEIAGVDTQYF
cdr3_nt: TGTGCCAGCAGCCAAGAGATAGCGGGGGTAGATACGCAGTATTTT

clone_size: -
j_call: TRBJ2-1
d_call: TRBD1
v_call: TRBV9
cdr3_aa: CASSPHRGRLNEQFF
cdr3_nt: TGTGCCAGCAGCCCCCACAGGGGGCGCTTAAATGAGCAGTTCTTC

clone_size: once
j_call: TRBJ2-5
d_call: TRBD2
v_call: TRBV10-3
cdr3_aa: CAIREAGTSGKGETQYF
cdr3_nt: TGTGCCATCAGAGAAGCGGGGACTAGCGGGAAGGGGGAGACCCAGTACTTC

clone_size: -
j_call: TRBJ1-3
d_call: -
v_call: TRBV29-1
cdr3_aa: CSVEDDRELNSGNTIYF
cdr3_nt: TGCAGCGTTGAAGATGACCGGGAATTAAACTCTGGAAACACCATATATTTT

clone_size: -
j_call: TRBJ2-7
d_call: TRBD1
v_call: TRBV2
cdr3_aa: CASSIVTGEEQYF
cdr3_nt: TGTGCCAGCAGCATCGTAACAGGGGAAGAGCAGTACTTC

clone_size: -
j_call: TRBJ2-1
d_call: -
v_call: TRBV3-1/TRBV3-2
cdr3_aa: CASSLGEGEQFF
cdr3_nt: TGTGCCAGCAGCCTCGGGGAAGGTGAGCAGTTCTTC

clone_size: -
j_call: TRBJ2-3
d_call: TRBD2
v_call: TRBV3-1/TRBV3-2
cdr3_aa: CASSQLAGDTDTQYF
cdr3_nt: TGTGCCAGCAGCCAGCTAGCGGGAGACACAGATACGCAGTATTTT

clone_size: -
j_call: TRBJ2-7
d_call: TRBD2
v_call: TRBV2
cdr3_aa: CASSEEGTISSYEQYF
cdr3_nt: TGTGCCAGCAGTGAAGAAGGGACTATTAGCTCCTACGAGCAGTACTTC

clone_size: once
j_call: TRBJ2-3
d_call: -
v_call: TRBV12-3/TRBV12-4
cdr3_aa: CASRRVSTDTQYF
cdr3_nt: TGTGCCAGCAGACGCGTGTCCACAGATACGCAGTATTTT

clone_size: -
j_call: TRBJ2-3
d_call: TRBD2
v_call: TRBV7-6
cdr3_aa: CASSFLTSGGTDTQYF
cdr3_nt: TGTGCCAGCAGCTTCTTGACTAGCGGGGGCACAGATACGCAGTATTTT

clone_size: -
j_call: TRBJ1-1
d_call: TRBD1
v_call: TRBV2
cdr3_aa: CASSGGQGVNTEAFF
cdr3_nt: TGTGCCAGCAGTGGGGGGCAGGGGGTGAACACTGAAGCTTTCTTT

clone_size: -
j_call: TRBJ2-7
d_call: TRBD1
v_call: TRBV2
cdr3_aa: CASKRGPTVGEQYF
cdr3_nt: TGTGCCAGCAAGAGGGGGCCAACGGTGGGCGAGCAGTACTTC

clone_size: -
j_call: TRBJ2-5
d_call: -
v_call: TRBV9
cdr3_aa: CASSSGTSGVFGQETQYF
cdr3_nt: -

clone_size: -
j_call: TRBJ1-2
d_call: -
v_call: TRBV4-1
cdr3_aa: CASSQDQGEAGYGYTF
cdr3_nt: TGCGCCAGCAGCCAAGATCAAGGAGAGGCGGGATATGGCTACACCTTC

clone_size: -
j_call: TRBJ1-5
d_call: TRBD1
v_call: TRBV6-1
cdr3_aa: CASSEDRGQPQHF
cdr3_nt: TGTGCCAGCAGTGAAGACAGGGGGCAGCCCCAGCATTTT

clone_size: -
j_call: TRBJ1-1
d_call: -
v_call: TRBV3-1/TRBV3-2
cdr3_aa: CASSPRGGLNTEAFF
cdr3_nt: TGTGCCAGCAGCCCAAGAGGAGGGTTGAACACTGAAGCTTTCTTT

clone_size: -
j_call: TRBJ1-2
d_call: TRBD1
v_call: TRBV6-6
cdr3_aa: CASSGGYGYTF
cdr3_nt: TGTGCCAGTTCAGGGGGCTATGGCTACACCTTC

clone_size: -
j_call: TRBJ2-7
d_call: TRBD1
v_call: TRBV18
cdr3_aa: CASSPSPGQGAYEQYF
cdr3_nt: TGTGCCAGCTCACCGAGTCCGGGACAGGGGGCCTACGAGCAGTACTTC

clone_size: -
j_call: TRBJ2-3
d_call: -
v_call: TRBV6-5
cdr3_aa: CASSSPGPTDTQYF
cdr3_nt: TGTGCCAGCAGTTCTCCGGGACCCACAGATACGCAGTATTTT

clone_size: -
j_call: TRBJ2-1
d_call: -
v_call: TRBV4-2
cdr3_aa: CASSRLAENNEQFF
cdr3_nt: TGTGCCAGCAGCCGATTAGCGGAGAACAATGAGCAGTTCTTC

clone_size: -
j_call: TRBJ1-2
d_call: -
v_call: TRBV3-1/TRBV3-2
cdr3_aa: CASSQRGVNYGYTF
cdr3_nt: TGTGCCAGCAGCCAACGGGGGGTGAACTATGGCTACACCTTC

clone_size: -
j_call: TRBJ2-7
d_call: -
v_call: TRBV19
cdr3_aa: CASSSGHGEQYF
cdr3_nt: TGTGCCAGTAGTAGCGGTCATGGCGAGCAGTACTTC

clone_size: -
j_call: TRBJ2-7
d_call: -
v_call: TRBV27
cdr3_aa: CASAEAGMPYEQYF
cdr3_nt: TGTGCCAGCGCCGAGGCAGGGATGCCCTACGAGCAGTACTTC

clone_size: few
j_call: TRBJ2-1
d_call: TRBD2
v_call: TRBV5-6
cdr3_aa: CASSLYGLSGGYEQFF
cdr3_nt: TGTGCCAGCAGCTTATATGGACTAAGCGGGGGGTATGAGCAGTTCTTC

clone_size: -
j_call: TRBJ1-6
d_call: -
v_call: TRBV5-5
cdr3_aa: CASSLGLKGENSPLHF
cdr3_nt: TGTGCCAGCAGCTTGGGCCTCAAGGGGGAGAATTCACCCCTCCACTTT

clone_size: -
j_call: TRBJ2-1
d_call: -
v_call: TRBV5-1
cdr3_aa: CASSLLENEQFF
cdr3_nt: TGCGCCAGCAGCTTGTTAGAGAATGAGCAGTTCTTC

clone_size: -
j_call: TRBJ1-1
d_call: -
v_call: TRBV7-9
cdr3_aa: CASKPGRGLNTEAFF
cdr3_nt: TGTGCCAGCAAACCCGGGAGGGGTCTGAACACTGAAGCTTTCTTT

clone_size: -
j_call: TRBJ2-1
d_call: TRBD2
v_call: TRBV4-2
cdr3_aa: CASQPTSGSGEQFF
cdr3_nt: TGTGCCAGTCAACCAACTAGCGGGAGTGGTGAGCAGTTCTTC

clone_size: -
j_call: TRBJ1-2
d_call: TRBD1
v_call: TRBV3-1/TRBV3-2
cdr3_aa: CASSPLLQGGVHGYTF
cdr3_nt: TGTGCCAGCAGCCCCCTCCTACAGGGGGGAGTTCATGGCTACACCTTC

clone_size: -
j_call: TRBJ1-2
d_call: -
v_call: TRBV11-2
cdr3_aa: CASSLSAGGNYGYTF
cdr3_nt: TGTGCCAGCAGCTTATCCGCGGGAGGTAACTATGGCTACACCTTC